Sequencing of this TCR beta chain was carried out in a study of blood T cells in healthy people across ages. General study points: Any changes in expanded clonotypes were possibly confounded, as donor CMV status remained unknown. In older individuals, TCR beta diversity per million T cells was lower, falling roughly linearly with age.

CDR1 is LGHNA and CDR2 is YNFKEQ in the germline V gene. CDR3 length: 16 residues. V lost 8 bases and J 5 bases, leaving 24 bases between the germline ends. The use of a sample-barcoded 5' primer and a J-beta primer mix characterized a second PCR of 7 to 11 cycles. TCRdb analysed the 5' RACE reads with MiXCR anew, one entry per CDR3 protein. The table has around 650,000 distinct CDR3 sequences, around 41% seen once. Concerning this clonotype: Its antigen is not identified.

Input material: blood. This chain joins TRBV4-2 and TRBJ1-2, with unresolved D. The sequence derives from a man older than 75 in good health. The CDR3 spells CASGPRKGASVYGYTF. The CDR3 DNA follows: TGTGCCAGCGGCCCCCGGAAGGGAGCTAGCGTGTATGGCTACACCTTC.